This T cell receptor beta chain is from a study of blood T cell repertoires in COVID-19. Study details: Italy, Spain and the United States were the sources of the convalescent and acute COVID-19 samples.

A Seattle source enrolled patients during active infection and followed them longitudinally. Original data processing: Nucleated cell number was recorded as an estimate derived from reference gene primer amplification. This table comes from immunoSEQ multiplex PCR, and its TCRdb copy is limited to in-frame clones, with some not included. V, J and clone size were drawn from that table, and D and trimming were deduced from the DNA. The repertoire holds 50,000 to 65,000 clones, with roughly 72% as singletons. This CDR3 spans 15 amino acids. The sequencing sample was made of peripheral blood. The clonotype was recovered from a woman aged 65 to 85 with COVID-19, enrolled during active disease. The chain uses TRBV21-1 and TRBJ1-5. TRBV21-1 is an annotated pseudogene. The CDR3 DNA reads as TGTGCCAGCAGCAAAGATCGGTGCGGCAATCAGCCCCAGCATTTT. It specifies CASSKDRCGNQPQHF.